This is a list of T cell receptor beta chains from one sample in a study of blood T cells in healthy people across ages. A single record per CDR3 protein comes from TCRdb applying MiXCR to the 5' RACE reads. In the table there are about 1 million distinct CDR3 sequences, 45% of which are singletons. Sequenced sample: blood. Source of these receptors: a woman aged 55-70 years in good health. Each CDR3 is given with its conserved first and last residue. The order of the fields is J gene, V gene, D gene, clone size, CDR3 DNA, CDR3 protein. A D gene is named only where the DNA matches it firmly. Clone size is given for some rows only: seen once, a few or many times, or a class if the clone is expanded.

j_call: TRBJ1-6
v_call: TRBV28
d_call: TRBD1
clone_size: -
cdr3_nt: TGTGCCACCTTCTTACCGGGACAGGCTAGAGGAGGGGTCAATTCACCCCTCCACTTT
cdr3_aa: CATFLPGQARGGVNSPLHF

j_call: TRBJ2-1
v_call: TRBV6-6
d_call: -
clone_size: -
cdr3_nt: TGTGCCAGCAGTTACTCCCGGGGCGGAAGCTCCTACAATGAGCAGTTCTTC
cdr3_aa: CASSYSRGGSSYNEQFF

j_call: TRBJ2-1
v_call: TRBV10-3
d_call: TRBD2
clone_size: few
cdr3_nt: TGTGCCATCAAATCCGGGGAGGGCTACTACAATGAGCAGTTCTTC
cdr3_aa: CAIKSGEGYYNEQFF

j_call: TRBJ2-3
v_call: TRBV5-1
d_call: TRBD2
clone_size: many
cdr3_nt: TGCGCCAGCAGCTTGAGCAGCGGGAGTACAGATACGCAGTATTTT
cdr3_aa: CASSLSSGSTDTQYF

j_call: TRBJ2-1
v_call: TRBV24-1
d_call: TRBD2
clone_size: few
cdr3_nt: TGTGCCACCAGTGATTCCACTAGCGGGAGAATCCATGAGCAGTTCTTC
cdr3_aa: CATSDSTSGRIHEQFF

j_call: TRBJ1-2
v_call: TRBV29-1
d_call: -
clone_size: few
cdr3_nt: TGCAGCGTTGCTGGGGCGAACTATGGCTACACCTTC
cdr3_aa: CSVAGANYGYTF

j_call: TRBJ2-7
v_call: TRBV25-1
d_call: -
clone_size: -
cdr3_nt: TGTGCCAGCAGCGGGATCCTTTCCTACGAGCAGTACTTC
cdr3_aa: CASSGILSYEQYF

j_call: TRBJ1-2
v_call: TRBV20-1
d_call: -
clone_size: -
cdr3_nt: TGCAGTGCGAGAACGCCGGAGAGGGGTGACTATGGCTACACCTTC
cdr3_aa: CSARTPERGDYGYTF

j_call: TRBJ2-5
v_call: TRBV29-1
d_call: TRBD2
clone_size: many
cdr3_nt: TGCAGCGTCCCCTGGGGGACTAGCGGTCGCCAAGAGACCCAGTACTTC
cdr3_aa: CSVPWGTSGRQETQYF

j_call: TRBJ2-7
v_call: TRBV15
d_call: TRBD1
clone_size: -
cdr3_nt: TGTGCCACCAGCAGAGGGTATACAGGGGCCGAGCAGTACTTC
cdr3_aa: CATSRGYTGAEQYF

j_call: TRBJ2-5
v_call: TRBV20-1
d_call: -
clone_size: -
cdr3_nt: TGCAGTGCTAGTAAGGGGACATTTGAGACCCAGTACTTC
cdr3_aa: CSASKGTFETQYF

j_call: TRBJ2-1
v_call: TRBV7-3
d_call: -
clone_size: many
cdr3_nt: TGTGCCAGCAGCTTAAAGGGGAGCTCCTACAATGAGCAGTTCTTC
cdr3_aa: CASSLKGSSYNEQFF

j_call: TRBJ2-5
v_call: TRBV5-6
d_call: -
clone_size: -
cdr3_nt: TGTGCCAGCAGCTACATATCCCAAGAGACCCAGTACTTC
cdr3_aa: CASSYISQETQYF

j_call: TRBJ2-4
v_call: TRBV24-1
d_call: TRBD1
clone_size: -
cdr3_nt: TGTGCCACCAGTGGCTCATCCAATACCGGGACAGGGGGATACATTCAGTACTTC
cdr3_aa: CATSGSSNTGTGGYIQYF

j_call: TRBJ2-3
v_call: TRBV4-1
d_call: TRBD2
clone_size: few
cdr3_nt: TGCGCCAGCAGCCAAGACCCAACAGCGGGAGGGTGGGAAGATACGCAGTATTTT
cdr3_aa: CASSQDPTAGGWEDTQYF

j_call: TRBJ2-7
v_call: TRBV24-1
d_call: -
clone_size: -
cdr3_nt: TGTGCCACCAGGGATCCGACAGTGTCCTACGAGCAGTACTTC
cdr3_aa: CATRDPTVSYEQYF

j_call: TRBJ1-5
v_call: TRBV20-1
d_call: -
clone_size: many
cdr3_nt: TGCAGTGCCCCTAACGCGGACAGATTCGATCAGCCCCAGCATTTT
cdr3_aa: CSAPNADRFDQPQHF

j_call: TRBJ2-7
v_call: TRBV20-1
d_call: TRBD2
clone_size: -
cdr3_nt: TGCAGTGCTAGGGCCCTAGCGGATTCCTACGAGCAGTACTTC
cdr3_aa: CSARALADSYEQYF

j_call: TRBJ1-2
v_call: TRBV13
d_call: -
clone_size: -
cdr3_nt: TGTGCCAGCAGCTGGAACATCGGGGAGAATGGCTACACCTTC
cdr3_aa: CASSWNIGENGYTF

j_call: TRBJ2-3
v_call: TRBV11-2
d_call: TRBD2
clone_size: -
cdr3_nt: TGTGCCAGCAGCCCCACCGGGGGGGTCACGGATACGCAGTATTTT
cdr3_aa: CASSPTGGVTDTQYF

j_call: TRBJ2-3
v_call: TRBV2
d_call: TRBD2
clone_size: -
cdr3_nt: TGTGCCAGCAGTGCGGATAGCGGGAGGGTGACAGATACGCAGTATTTT
cdr3_aa: CASSADSGRVTDTQYF

j_call: TRBJ2-5
v_call: TRBV4-3
d_call: -
clone_size: -
cdr3_nt: TGCGCCAGCAGCCAAGACCGCAGGGCGGAAGAGACCCAGTACTTC
cdr3_aa: CASSQDRRAEETQYF

j_call: TRBJ2-7
v_call: TRBV7-8
d_call: -
clone_size: -
cdr3_nt: TGTGCCAGCAGCTTAGCGTTCACGGGTAAGGGCGAGCAGTACTTC
cdr3_aa: CASSLAFTGKGEQYF

j_call: TRBJ2-1
v_call: TRBV6-1
d_call: TRBD2
clone_size: -
cdr3_nt: TGTGCCACCCGGACTAGCGGGAGTTACTCATACAATGAGCAGTTCTTC
cdr3_aa: CATRTSGSYSYNEQFF

j_call: TRBJ2-1
v_call: TRBV29-1
d_call: TRBD2
clone_size: -
cdr3_nt: TGCAGCGGGACCGGGACTAGCGGGAGCGGCTCCTACAATGAGCAGTTCTTC
cdr3_aa: CSGTGTSGSGSYNEQFF

j_call: TRBJ1-2
v_call: TRBV4-1
d_call: -
clone_size: -
cdr3_nt: TGCGCCAGCAGCCAAGTGGGCGACAGCAAGTATGGCTACACCTTC
cdr3_aa: CASSQVGDSKYGYTF

j_call: TRBJ1-4
v_call: TRBV29-1
d_call: -
clone_size: many
cdr3_nt: TGCAGCGTTTATTCCATAGGGGGGGGAAATGAAAAACTGTTTTTT
cdr3_aa: CSVYSIGGGNEKLFF

j_call: TRBJ2-5
v_call: TRBV27
d_call: TRBD1
clone_size: many
cdr3_nt: TGTGCCAGCAGTCCCAGGACAGGCGTTCGGGAGACCCAGTACTTC
cdr3_aa: CASSPRTGVRETQYF

j_call: TRBJ2-1
v_call: TRBV20-1
d_call: TRBD2
clone_size: -
cdr3_nt: TGCAGTGTCCTGACTAGCGGTAACTACAATGAGCAGTTCTTC
cdr3_aa: CSVLTSGNYNEQFF

j_call: TRBJ1-4
v_call: TRBV7-9
d_call: -
clone_size: -
cdr3_nt: TGTGCCAGCAGCCAAAGAGCGGCAACTAATGAAAAACTGTTTTTT
cdr3_aa: CASSQRAATNEKLFF

j_call: TRBJ2-1
v_call: TRBV9
d_call: TRBD1
clone_size: once
cdr3_nt: TGTGCCAGCAGCGGGGACAGGGGGCACCTCAATGAGCAGTTCTTC
cdr3_aa: CASSGDRGHLNEQFF

j_call: TRBJ2-1
v_call: TRBV7-3
d_call: TRBD2
clone_size: -
cdr3_nt: TGTGCCAGCAGCTCCTCCGGGCTAGCGGGAGGGGGAGAGCAGTTCTTC
cdr3_aa: CASSSSGLAGGGEQFF

j_call: TRBJ2-5
v_call: TRBV5-1
d_call: TRBD2
clone_size: -
cdr3_nt: TGCGCCAGTAGAACAGCGGGAGGTAGTAATGAGCAGTACTTC
cdr3_aa: CASRTAGGSNEQYF

j_call: TRBJ2-7
v_call: TRBV5-4
d_call: TRBD2
clone_size: -
cdr3_nt: TGTGCCAGCAGCTTGGGGCTAGCGGGAGATCCCGAGCAGTACTTC
cdr3_aa: CASSLGLAGDPEQYF

j_call: TRBJ2-3
v_call: TRBV4-1
d_call: -
clone_size: few
cdr3_nt: TGCGCCAGCAGCCAAGAATGGGTCCACACAGATACGCAGTATTTT
cdr3_aa: CASSQEWVHTDTQYF

j_call: TRBJ2-3
v_call: TRBV9
d_call: -
clone_size: -
cdr3_nt: TGTGCCAGCAGCGCGGGACTCCTGGGGGATACGCAGTATTTT
cdr3_aa: CASSAGLLGDTQYF

j_call: TRBJ2-7
v_call: TRBV11-2
d_call: -
clone_size: -
cdr3_nt: TGTGCCAGCAGCGTCAGCGGAAACAATGAGCAGTACTTC
cdr3_aa: CASSVSGNNEQYF

j_call: TRBJ2-2
v_call: TRBV15
d_call: TRBD1
clone_size: -
cdr3_nt: TGTGCCACCTGCGAACGCCGGACAGGGCGGAACACCGGGGAGCTGTTTTTT
cdr3_aa: CATCERRTGRNTGELFF

j_call: TRBJ2-6
v_call: TRBV5-1
d_call: -
clone_size: once
cdr3_nt: TGCGCCAGCAGCGCGAGGGCCCCCTCTGGGGCCAACGTCCTGACTTTC
cdr3_aa: CASSARAPSGANVLTF

j_call: TRBJ2-5
v_call: TRBV20-1
d_call: TRBD2
clone_size: few
cdr3_nt: TGCAGTGCTAGACTTGCGGGAGGGCGGAGGGAGACCCAGTACTTC
cdr3_aa: CSARLAGGRRETQYF

j_call: TRBJ2-3
v_call: TRBV6-1
d_call: TRBD1
clone_size: -
cdr3_nt: TGTGCCAGCAGTGAAGTTCAGGGACAGTCCGGATGGAGGAATACGCAGTATTTT
cdr3_aa: CASSEVQGQSGWRNTQYF

j_call: TRBJ2-7
v_call: TRBV7-9
d_call: -
clone_size: -
cdr3_nt: TGTGCCAGCAGCTCACGGGACAAAGACTCCTACGAGCAGTACTTC
cdr3_aa: CASSSRDKDSYEQYF

j_call: TRBJ2-5
v_call: TRBV4-1
d_call: -
clone_size: -
cdr3_nt: TGCGCCAGCAGCCAAGACCCAGAAGGGGAGACCCAGTACTTC
cdr3_aa: CASSQDPEGETQYF

j_call: TRBJ1-2
v_call: TRBV29-1
d_call: TRBD1
clone_size: -
cdr3_nt: TGCAGCGTCGGGGGCGGGACAGGGGGCCCGATGGGCTACACCTTC
cdr3_aa: CSVGGGTGGPMGYTF

j_call: TRBJ2-7
v_call: TRBV7-9
d_call: -
clone_size: -
cdr3_nt: TGTGCCAGCAGCTCCGGGACGTCCACCTACGAGCAGTACTTC
cdr3_aa: CASSSGTSTYEQYF

j_call: TRBJ2-7
v_call: TRBV18
d_call: -
clone_size: -
cdr3_nt: TGTGCCAGCTCACCAAGCCTCGCGAGTGACGAGCAGTACTTC
cdr3_aa: CASSPSLASDEQYF

j_call: TRBJ2-7
v_call: TRBV28
d_call: -
clone_size: -
cdr3_nt: TGTGCCAGCAGGAGGAGCGAAACCTACGAGCAGTACTTC
cdr3_aa: CASRRSETYEQYF

j_call: TRBJ2-1
v_call: TRBV5-1
d_call: -
clone_size: few
cdr3_nt: TGCGCCAGCAGCTCTTTTGCGGGGAGGGGGACAAATGAGCAGTTCTTC
cdr3_aa: CASSSFAGRGTNEQFF

j_call: TRBJ1-2
v_call: TRBV13
d_call: TRBD1
clone_size: few
cdr3_nt: TGTGCCAGCAGCTTACAGACAGGGGGTGTAGCTAACTATGGCTACACCTTC
cdr3_aa: CASSLQTGGVANYGYTF

j_call: TRBJ2-7
v_call: TRBV20-1
d_call: -
clone_size: few
cdr3_nt: TGCAGTGCTAGAGTTTCCGGCTCAGGAATCTACGAGCAGTACTTC
cdr3_aa: CSARVSGSGIYEQYF

j_call: TRBJ2-1
v_call: TRBV5-1
d_call: TRBD2
clone_size: -
cdr3_nt: TGCGCCAGCAGCTTGGGGCGACTAGCATTGGACAATGAGCAGTTCTTC
cdr3_aa: CASSLGRLALDNEQFF

j_call: TRBJ2-3
v_call: TRBV4-2
d_call: TRBD2
clone_size: -
cdr3_nt: TGTGCCAGCAGCCAGGGCTCAAGGGGACTAGGCACAGATACGCAGTATTTT
cdr3_aa: CASSQGSRGLGTDTQYF

j_call: TRBJ2-3
v_call: TRBV9
d_call: -
clone_size: many
cdr3_nt: TGTGCCAGCAGCGTGTCCAATGGGAATACGCAGTATTTT
cdr3_aa: CASSVSNGNTQYF

j_call: TRBJ2-3
v_call: TRBV7-8
d_call: -
clone_size: -
cdr3_nt: TGTGCCAGCAGCTTAGTACGGTCGGTGGGGGATACGCAGTATTTT
cdr3_aa: CASSLVRSVGDTQYF

j_call: TRBJ2-3
v_call: TRBV2
d_call: TRBD2
clone_size: -
cdr3_nt: TGTGCCAGCAGTCGCGATAGCGGGAGAGGGGGAGATACGCAGTATTTT
cdr3_aa: CASSRDSGRGGDTQYF

j_call: TRBJ1-2
v_call: TRBV27
d_call: TRBD1
clone_size: few
cdr3_nt: TGTGCCAGCAGTCCGTGGACAGGGTTTGATGGCTACACCTTC
cdr3_aa: CASSPWTGFDGYTF

j_call: TRBJ2-7
v_call: TRBV11-2
d_call: TRBD2
clone_size: -
cdr3_nt: TGTGCCAGCAGCTCAAGACTAGCGAACTACGAGCAGTACTTC
cdr3_aa: CASSSRLANYEQYF

j_call: TRBJ1-2
v_call: TRBV20-1
d_call: TRBD1
clone_size: -
cdr3_nt: TGCAGTGCTAAGACAGGGTTAGGCTACACCTTC
cdr3_aa: CSAKTGLGYTF